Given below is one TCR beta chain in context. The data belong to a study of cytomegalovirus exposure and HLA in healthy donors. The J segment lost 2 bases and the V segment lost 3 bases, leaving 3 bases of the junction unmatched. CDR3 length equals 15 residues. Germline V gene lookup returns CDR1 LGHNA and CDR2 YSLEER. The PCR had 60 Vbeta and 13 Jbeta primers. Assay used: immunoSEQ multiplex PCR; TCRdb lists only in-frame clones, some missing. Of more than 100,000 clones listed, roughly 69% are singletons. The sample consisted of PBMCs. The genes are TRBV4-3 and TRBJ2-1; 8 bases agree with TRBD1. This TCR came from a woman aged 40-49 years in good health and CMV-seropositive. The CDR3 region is CASSQRTGPYNEQFF. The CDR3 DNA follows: TGCGCCAGCAGCCAGCGGACAGGGCCCTACAATGAGCAGTTCTTC.